These 11 T cell receptor beta chains were all obtained from the same sample, sequenced in a study of shared clonotypes between healthy human individuals. Libraries were prepared by immunoSEQ multiplex PCR; TCRdb keeps only in-frame clonotypes and omits some of them. The sample lists roughly 2.2 million clones; 85% to 95% were seen once. The sample taken for sequencing was naive CD4+ T cells from PBMCs. The subset is: CD45RA+ positively selected. These receptors were taken from a man in his late teens or twenties in good health. Some clones in this sample may be carry-over from other donors' samples.

Points on this clone: Other DNA sequences in the same sample also yield this CDR3. This chain connects TRBV20-1 to TRBJ2-2; the D is unclear. CDR3 length equals 11 residues. V dropped 4 bases and J dropped 5 bases, with 5 bases sitting between them. CDR1 is DFQATT and CDR2 is SNEGSKA in the germline V gene (reference sequence). The chain's CDR3 is CSATRTGELFF. In nucleotides, the CDR3 is TGCAGTGCTACGCGGACCGGGGAGCTGTTTTTT.

Comments on this clone: Different DNA sequences within this sample yield the same CDR3. The V and J genes are TRBV9 and TRBJ2-7; D is perhaps TRBD2 (6 bases). Trimming shortened V by 0 bases and J by 3 bases, and 10 bases separated the two germline ends. Germline V lookup: CDR1 SGDLS, CDR2 YYNGEE. The CDR3 is 14 residues long. The CDR3 loop is CASSVGSGRYEQYF. CDR3 nucleotide sequence: TGTGCCAGCAGCGTAGGTAGCGGACGCTACGAGCAGTACTTC.

This chain links TRBV7-3 with TRBJ1-2; 8 bases align to TRBD1. V was clipped by 6 bases and J by 7 bases; unmatched bases: 10. Germline V gene sequence: CDR1 SGHTA, CDR2 FQGTGA. This CDR3 is built from 14 residues. For the CDR3, the DNA is TGTGCCAGCAGTCTAGGACAGGGATTGGGTGGCTACACCTTC. Protein: CASSLGQGLGGYTF.

The chain links TRBV28 to TRBJ2-7, with D maybe TRBD1 (6 bases). CDR1 and CDR2 from the germline V gene are MDHEN and SYDVKM. The V end lost 4 bases, the J end lost 3 bases, and 13 bases lay between the germline ends. This CDR3 comprises 14 residues. CDR3 sequence: CASSSQGTYYEQYF. CDR3 in DNA: TGTGCCAGCAGTTCACAGGGAACTTACTACGAGCAGTACTTC.

About this clone: Other DNA sequences in this sample translate to the same CDR3. The CDR3: CASSSGETQYF. DNA for the CDR3: TGTGCCAGCAGCTCTGGGGAGACCCAGTACTTC. The chain links TRBV7-9 to TRBJ2-5; no reliable D call. Trimming shortened V by 4 bases and J by 5 bases, and 5 bases separated the two germline ends. The CDR3 is made up of 11 amino acids. Germline values: CDR1 SEHNR, CDR2 FQNEAQ (reference sequence).

This rearrangement joins TRBV7-9 to TRBJ2-5; no clear D gene. The CDR3 is made up of 14 amino acids. V lost 5 bases and J 4 bases, leaving 14 bases between the germline ends. The germline V gene has CDR1 SEHNR and CDR2 FQNEAQ (reference sequence). The CDR3 DNA follows: TGTGCCAGCAGCACAACAATGGTACGAGAGACCCAGTACTTC. It specifies CASSTTMVRETQYF.

The genes are TRBV14 and TRBJ2-1, with 7 bases that match TRBD1. Germline values: CDR1 SGHDN, CDR2 FVKESK. The CDR3 length is 14 residues. J lost 6 bases, V lost 3 bases, and 5 bases had no gene match. In DNA form, the CDR3 reads TGTGCCAGCAGCCAGCGGACAGGTCGCAATGAGCAGTTCTTC. Amino acids: CASSQRTGRNEQFF.

The rearrangement links TRBV28 to TRBJ1-1; no definite D call. The CDR3 has 15 residues. V shed 6 bases and J shed 2 bases, with 16 bases lying between them. CDR1 is MDHEN and CDR2 is SYDVKM in the germline V gene. CDR3 nucleotides: TGTGCCAGCAGATCAGGCCAAGCGGGAAACACTGAAGCTTTCTTT. This gives the protein CASRSGQAGNTEAFF.

The chain uses TRBV7-2 and TRBJ2-4; unclear D gene. The CDR3 totals 14 residues. Per germline, CDR1 SGHTA and CDR2 FQGNSA. V was trimmed by 10 bases and J by 5 bases, leaving 18 bases between them. DNA for the CDR3: TGTGCCAACCCCAGGCCACGGGCCCAAAACATTCAGTACTTC. Protein sequence: CANPRPRAQNIQYF.

This rearrangement joins TRBV10-2 to TRBJ2-3, with 10 bases that match TRBD1. This CDR3 has 18 residues. Germline V lookup: CDR1 WSHSY, CDR2 SAAADI. The junction had 12 bases not matched to a gene; V was cut back by 2 bases and J by 4 bases. The CDR3 nucleotides are TGCGCCAGCAGTGAGGAGAGACAGGGGGCGCGTGAGGCAGATACGCAGTATTTT. Amino acids: CASSEERQGAREADTQYF.

The V gene is TRBV28, the J gene TRBJ1-1; tentative D call: TRBD1 (6 bases). Germline V lookup: CDR1 MDHEN, CDR2 SYDVKM. CDR3 length: 13 amino acids. The V end lost 10 bases, the J end lost 8 bases, and 20 bases lay between the germline ends. The CDR3 sequence: CATIRGTTSEAFF. In DNA, the CDR3 is TGTGCCACCATCCGGGGGACAACATCAGAAGCTTTCTTT.